Listed below are T cell receptor beta chains from one sample, sequenced in a study of blood T cell repertoires in COVID-19. Method: immunoSEQ multiplex PCR; TCRdb's copy keeps in-frame clones and lacks some. Of about 360,000 clones listed, more than 75% were seen once; the top ten hold around 3%. Sequenced input: peripheral blood. These receptors came from a human donor in a cohort sampled during active COVID-19. Each CDR3 is given with its conserved first and last residue. D genes are given only for firm matches. Not all rows give a size; the values are once, few, many and, for expanded clones, a class.

j_call d_call clone_size v_call cdr3_aa cdr3_nt
TRBJ2-7 NA NA TRBV4-1 CASSQGQLSSYEQYF TGCGCCAGCAGCCAAGGACAGCTAAGCTCCTACGAGCAGTACTTC
TRBJ2-7 TRBD1 NA TRBV19 CASSIGTGSSEQYF TGTGCCAGTAGTATAGGGACAGGGTCTTCCGAGCAGTACTTC
TRBJ1-2 TRBD1 NA TRBV27 CASRTGTGSKNGYTF TGTGCCAGCAGAACCGGGACAGGCTCTAAAAATGGCTACACCTTC
TRBJ2-1 TRBD2 NA TRBV3-1/TRBV3-2 CASSHRSGREGNEQFF TGTGCCAGCAGCCACCGATCGGGGCGGGAGGGAAATGAGCAGTTCTTC
TRBJ2-7 TRBD1 once TRBV19 CASSIGQGGEQYF TGTGCCAGTAGTATCGGACAGGGTGGCGAGCAGTACTTC
TRBJ1-1 NA NA TRBV5-8 CASSLGDHVMGAKNTEAFF TGTGCCAGCAGCTTGGGGGATCATGTAATGGGGGCCAAGAACACTGAAGCTTTCTTT
TRBJ2-5 TRBD2 NA TRBV19 CASSIVRGGEGGETQYF TGTGCCAGTAGTATAGTAAGGGGAGGGGAGGGAGGAGAGACCCAGTACTTC
TRBJ2-7 NA once TRBV3-1/TRBV3-2 CASKGGAYEQYF TGTGCCAGCAAAGGCGGGGCCTACGAGCAGTACTTC
TRBJ1-2 TRBD1 NA TRBV6-5 CASTRDRDYGYTF TGTGCCAGCACCCGGGACAGGGACTATGGCTACACCTTC
TRBJ1-2 TRBD1 NA TRBV6-5 CASREGPTGDHGYTF TGTGCCAGCAGAGAGGGACCCACAGGGGACCATGGCTACACCTTC
TRBJ1-1 NA NA TRBV6-4 CASSEDRTNTEAFF TGTGCCAGCAGTGAAGACAGGACGAACACTGAAGCTTTCTTT
TRBJ2-7 TRBD1 NA TRBV7-8 CASSSRGQGSYEQYF TGTGCCAGCAGCAGTAGGGGACAGGGATCCTACGAGCAGTACTTC
TRBJ1-6 NA NA TRBV9 CASSAQGSVSPLHF TGTGCCAGCAGCGCACAGGGTTCGGTTTCACCCCTCCACTTT
TRBJ2-7 NA NA TRBV6-5 CASSYSAGSGYEQYF TGTGCCAGCAGTTACTCGGCGGGAAGCGGCTACGAGCAGTACTTC
TRBJ2-5 NA NA TRBV11-2 CASSFGTQETQYF TGTGCCAGCAGCTTTGGCACGCAAGAGACCCAGTACTTC
TRBJ2-5 TRBD2 NA TRBV5-1 CASSAAAGGPGMETQYF TGCGCCAGCAGCGCGGCTGCGGGAGGGCCTGGGATGGAGACCCAGTACTTC
TRBJ2-2 TRBD2 NA TRBV5-4 CASSLGLAGGTGELFF TGTGCCAGCAGCTTGGGACTAGCGGGAGGGACCGGGGAGCTGTTTTTT
TRBJ2-7 NA NA TRBV2 CASSPRPGVSYEQYF TGTGCCAGCAGCCCGCGCCCGGGGGTATCCTACGAGCAGTACTTC
TRBJ2-1 NA NA TRBV5-5 CASSLETGNEQFF TGTGCCAGCAGCTTGGAGACAGGCAATGAGCAGTTCTTC
TRBJ1-2 TRBD1 once TRBV27 CASSFGGQSGYTF TGTGCCAGCAGTTTTGGGGGACAGAGTGGCTACACCTTC
TRBJ2-7 TRBD2 NA TRBV6-5 CASSQETSVSYEQYF TGTGCCAGCAGCCAAGAGACTAGCGTCTCCTACGAGCAGTACTTC
TRBJ1-1 NA NA TRBV6-4 CASSEARIAFF TGTGCCAGCAGTGAGGCCCGCATAGCTTTCTTT
TRBJ2-3 NA NA TRBV4-1 CASSQGVVGGSADTQYF TGCGCCAGCAGCCAAGGGGTCGTTGGGGGGTCGGCCGATACGCAGTATTTT
TRBJ2-2 NA once TRBV21-1 CASSKEGLDSRYYIPNTGELFF TGTGCCAGCAGCAAAGAGGGATTGGACAGTCGGTACTATATTCCCAACACCGGGGAGCTGTTTTTT
TRBJ1-2 NA once TRBV30 CAWKFGTPYGYTF TGTGCCTGGAAATTTGGGACACCTTACGGCTACACCTTC
TRBJ2-7 TRBD2 NA TRBV7-9 CASSLLAGVGEQYF TGTGCCAGCAGCTTACTAGCGGGAGTAGGTGAGCAGTACTTC
TRBJ1-4 NA NA TRBV5-1 CASSLSPRRENEKLFF TGCGCCAGCAGCTTGAGCCCCCGGCGGGAAAATGAAAAACTGTTTTTT
TRBJ2-7 NA once TRBV30 CAWTGPGLGEQYF TGTGCCTGGACCGGCCCAGGGTTGGGCGAGCAGTACTTC
TRBJ1-4 NA NA TRBV3-1/TRBV3-2 CASSPGGSKLFF TGTGCCAGCAGCCCGGGCGGGAGTAAACTGTTTTTT
TRBJ2-7 TRBD1 NA TRBV9 CASSVGAGGTHLEEQYF TGTGCCAGCAGCGTAGGGGCAGGGGGCACCCATCTAGAGGAGCAGTACTTC
TRBJ1-3 NA NA TRBV30 CAGPGAPGNTIYF TGTGCCGGACCAGGGGCGCCTGGAAACACCATATATTTT
TRBJ2-2 TRBD2 once TRBV7-8 CASSLFGLAGERGNTGELFF TGTGCCAGCAGCTTATTCGGACTAGCGGGAGAGAGGGGGAACACCGGGGAGCTGTTTTTT
TRBJ1-4 TRBD1 NA TRBV4-1 CASSLLQGMSEKLFF TGCGCCAGCAGCCTCTTACAGGGGATGTCTGAAAAACTGTTTTTT
TRBJ1-6 NA NA TRBV6-5 CASSYSRGLNSPLHF TGTGCCAGCAGTTACTCGCGGGGCCTTAATTCACCCCTCCACTTT
TRBJ2-1 NA NA TRBV15 CATSRGGGGINEQFF TGTGCCACCAGCAGAGGTGGAGGTGGGATCAATGAGCAGTTCTTC
TRBJ1-1 TRBD1 NA TRBV2 CASSPVRGLTEAFF TGTGCCAGCAGTCCGGTCAGGGGGCTCACTGAAGCTTTCTTT
TRBJ2-5 TRBD1 NA TRBV5-1 CASSLGQGETQYF TGCGCCAGCAGCTTGGGACAGGGTGAGACCCAGTACTTC
TRBJ1-4 NA NA TRBV4-1 CASSFRGEKLFF TGCGCCAGCAGCTTTCGGGGGGAAAAACTGTTTTTT
TRBJ1-6 TRBD1 NA TRBV5-1 CASSLRAGGGNSPLHF TGCGCCAGCAGCTTGCGGGCAGGGGGCGGTAATTCACCCCTCCACTTT
TRBJ1-6 TRBD1 once TRBV29-1 CSVLDRGLNSPLHF TGCAGCGTTCTAGACAGGGGGCTAAATTCACCCCTCCACTTT
TRBJ1-1 NA NA TRBV7-8 CASSDRDKFLAAFF TGTGCCAGCAGCGACCGGGACAAATTCTTGGCGGCTTTCTTT
TRBJ1-2 NA NA TRBV9 CASSVFPEANYGYTF TGTGCCAGCAGCGTTTTCCCTGAGGCTAACTATGGCTACACCTTC
TRBJ2-7 TRBD1 NA TRBV28 CASNPDRAIYEQYF TGTGCCAGCAACCCGGACAGGGCCATATACGAGCAGTACTTC
TRBJ2-3 NA NA TRBV7-8 CASSPRTRSSTDTQYF TGTGCCAGCAGCCCCCGGACTCGATCTAGCACAGATACGCAGTATTTT
TRBJ1-2 TRBD1 once TRBV7-9 CASSLLQGAPNYGYTF TGTGCCAGCAGCTTATTACAGGGGGCCCCTAACTATGGCTACACCTTC
TRBJ1-4 TRBD1 once TRBV7-9 CASSWVTGQGEATNEKLFF TGTGCCAGCAGCTGGGTGACCGGACAGGGTGAAGCGACTAATGAAAAACTGTTTTTT
TRBJ2-2 NA NA TRBV14 CASSQWRGLNTGELFF TGTGCCAGCAGCCAATGGCGGGGTCTGAACACCGGGGAGCTGTTTTTT
TRBJ1-6 NA NA TRBV6-5 CASREDGEWNSPLHF TGTGCCAGCAGAGAGGACGGGGAATGGAATTCACCCCTCCACTTT
TRBJ1-2 TRBD1 NA TRBV19 CASHQQGRYGYTF TGTGCCAGTCATCAACAGGGGAGATATGGCTACACCTTC
TRBJ2-3 NA NA TRBV7-9 CASSLVAGGLTDTQYF TGTGCCAGCAGCTTAGTCGCCGGGGGACTCACAGATACGCAGTATTTT
TRBJ2-5 NA NA TRBV11-2 CASSGVRARWTQYF TGTGCCAGCAGCGGGGTGCGGGCAAGGTGGACCCAGTACTTC
TRBJ2-7 TRBD1 NA TRBV4-1 CASRTGLDEQYF TGCGCCAGCCGGACAGGGCTCGACGAGCAGTACTTC
TRBJ2-3 NA NA TRBV30 CACQAGNTDTQYF TGTGCCTGTCAAGCGGGCAACACAGATACGCAGTATTTT